This TCR beta chain appears in the sequencing data of a study of beta chain features in type 1 diabetes. Expressed TCRB transcripts were sequenced after all isolated RNA was converted to cDNA. Profiled with immunoSEQ multiplex PCR; TCRdb holds only in-frame clones, not every one. The table records 200,000 to 250,000 clones, about 9.3% of them present only once. From germline, CDR1 is SEHNR and CDR2 FQNEAQ (reference sequence). V was trimmed by 6 bases and J by 7 bases, leaving 16 bases between them. This CDR3 contains 14 residues. The sequence was collected from a woman aged 18-30 years in good health. The chain combines TRBV7-9 with TRBJ1-5; D not resolved. Sequencing was carried out using naive CD4+ T cells from blood. The CDR3 loop is CASSRSGGNQPQHF. CDR3 bases: TGTGCCAGCAGTCGTAGCGGAGGGAACCAGCCCCAGCATTTT.